The TCR beta chain under discussion was sequenced for a study of blood T cell repertoires in COVID-19. In the original processing: Estimation of nucleated cell counts relied on the amplification of reference gene primers. The repertoire was sequenced with immunoSEQ multiplex PCR; TCRdb's copy has only in-frame clones and lacks some. D and trimming come from the DNA, and the V and J calls and clone size come from that table. The sample holds about 68,000 clones, 70% to 90% seen once. This clone has just one count. This CDR3 spans 16 amino acids. Trimming cost V 7 bases and J 4 bases; bases outside gene matches: 9. Germline V gene data show CDR1 as SGHNT and CDR2 as YYREEE (reference sequence).

The receptor comes from a woman in her sixties or seventies with acute or convalescent COVID-19. The chain joins TRBV5-4 to TRBJ2-3, with 13 bases lining up with TRBD2. Sequenced sample: peripheral blood. The DNA of the CDR3 is TGTGCCAGCCTCAGGACTAGCGGGAGTAGTTCAGATACGCAGTATTTT. Its protein product is CASLRTSGSSSDTQYF.